The 12 T cell receptor beta chains listed next were all sequenced from one sample in a study of blood T cell repertoires in COVID-19 (dated by TCRdb to 2018 to 2020). The library was prepared using the immunoSEQ multiplex PCR assay. In TCRdb, the immuneACCESS table is reduced to in-frame sequences with V and J assigned. These tables do not hold every clone; where another copy was compared, an unresolved V gene accounts for under half, and the others remain unexplained. This sample is represented by 250,000 to 350,000 clones; approximately 90% of them were singletons. The biggest ten clones account for about 2.2% of the sample. The sequencing sample was made of peripheral blood. The receptors derive from a woman aged 50 to 60 who had recovered from COVID-19.

The chain couples TRBV5-4 to TRBJ2-5; 13 bases fit TRBD2. J was trimmed by 3 bases and V by 5 bases; bases with no gene match: 7. Germline V lookup: CDR1 SGHNT, CDR2 YYREEE (reference sequence). This CDR3 is 16 amino acids long. CDR3 sequence reads: CASSPKLAGGEETQYF. The CDR3 DNA reads TGTGCCAGCAGTCCGAAACTAGCGGGGGGGGAAGAGACCCAGTACTTC.

The rearrangement joins TRBV5-4 to TRBJ1-2; D perhaps matches TRBD1 (5 bases). Germline V gene lookup returns CDR1 SGHNT and CDR2 YYREEE (reference sequence). The CDR3 is 16 residues long. V dropped 3 bases and J dropped 1 base, with 16 bases sitting between them. This CDR3 reads CASSYDPGVNNYGYTF. The CDR3 nucleotides are TGTGCCAGCAGCTATGACCCGGGGGTTAATAACTATGGCTACACCTTC.

This sequence joins TRBV6-1 and TRBJ2-5, with TRBD1 matching 7 bases. Germline V gene lookup returns CDR1 MNHNS and CDR2 SASEGT. V gave up 4 bases and J gave up 7 bases; unmatched junction bases: 21. CDR3 size: 18 residues. The CDR3 bases are TGTGCCAGCAGTGCCCGGTGGGCGAGGGGGACAGAAGTTGCGACCCAGTACTTC. Its translation is CASSARWARGTEVATQYF.

The V and J genes are TRBV30 and TRBJ1-1; 9 positions agree with TRBD1. The V gene end was trimmed by 0 bases and the J gene end by 1 base; junction bases not matched to a gene: 3. CDR3 length: 15 amino acids. Per the germline V gene, CDR1 is GTSNPN and CDR2 is SVGIG (reference sequence). As DNA, the CDR3 is TGTGCCTGGAGTGTAACAGGGGGCGAGAACACTGAAGCTTTCTTT. Residues: CAWSVTGGENTEAFF.

The J gene is TRBJ2-7, the V gene TRBV29-1; 8 bases fit TRBD1. Germline CDR1 reads SQVTM; CDR2 reads ANQGSEA. The CDR3 loop spans 14 amino acids. After removal of 4 bases from V and 6 bases from J, the junction contained 11 bases not matched to a gene. The CDR3 DNA follows: TGCAGCGTTGCTAGACAGGGGTTGAGAGGCGAGCAGTACTTC. This translates into CSVARQGLRGEQYF.

The J gene is TRBJ2-4, the V gene TRBV6-1; tentative D call: TRBD1 (6 bases). Trimming left V 3 bases short and J 6 bases short, with 12 bases between. The length of the CDR3 is 14 residues. Germline CDR1 is MNHNS and CDR2 is SASEGT. The CDR3: CASSDLWGPNIQYF. The CDR3 DNA follows: TGTGCCAGCAGTGACCTCTGGGGGCCAAACATTCAGTACTTC.

The rearrangement joins TRBV12-2 to TRBJ1-2; TRBD1, the D gene given by the table, was not confirmed from the DNA. TRBV12-2 is a pseudogene locus. The CDR3 contains 20 residues. Written as DNA, the CDR3 is TGTGCAAGTCGCTTAGTGTTGAAGGAACAGGGCATAGGGCTTAGCTATGGCTACACCTTC. It encodes CASRLVLKEQGIGLSYGYTF.

V gene TRBV27 combines with J gene TRBJ1-6; TRBD1 agrees at 9 bases. Trimming cost V 4 bases and J 8 bases; bases outside gene matches: 6. Germline CDR1 and CDR2: MNHEY and SMNVEV (reference sequence). The CDR3 is 15 residues long. The DNA of the CDR3 is TGTGCCAGCAGTTCCCCCGGGACAGGGCATTCACCCCTCCACTTT. Its protein product is CASSSPGTGHSPLHF.

The chain uses TRBV30 and TRBJ1-6; the D gene is possibly TRBD1 (6 bases). The germline gives CDR1 GTSNPN, CDR2 SVGIG (reference sequence). V lost 0 bases to trimming and J lost 10 bases, with 16 bases between them. The CDR3 has 15 amino acids. CDR3 sequence: CAWSVRQQGSSPLHF. The DNA of the CDR3 is TGTGCCTGGAGTGTACGGCAGCAGGGGAGCTCACCCCTCCACTTT. The full variable domain, rest sourced from reference TRBV30 and TRBJ1-6, is SQTIHQWPATLVQPVGSPLSLECTVEGTSNPNLYWYRQAAGRGLQLLFYSVGIGQISSEVPQNLSASRPQDRQFILSSKKLLLSDSGFYLCAWSVRQQGSSPLHFGNGTRLTVT.

This clone has only one observation. V usage is TRBV2 and J usage is TRBJ2-7; D is ambiguous. V lost 6 bases to trimming and J lost 3 bases, with 6 bases between them. This CDR3 is 11 amino acids long. Germline CDR1 reads SNHLY; CDR2 reads FYNNEI. DNA of the CDR3: TGTGCCAGCAGGGCCAACTACGAGCAGTACTTC. This gives the protein CASRANYEQYF.

The V gene is TRBV18, the J gene TRBJ2-7; 9 nucleotides agree with TRBD2. With V trimmed by 8 bases and J by 3 bases, 5 bases remained unmatched. This CDR3 region has 13 residues. Germline V lookup: CDR1 KGHSH, CDR2 LQKENI. The CDR3: CASARLAVYEQYF. The CDR3 DNA reads as TGTGCCAGCGCTAGACTAGCGGTCTACGAGCAGTACTTC.

The count of this clone is one. The V and J genes are TRBV20-1 and TRBJ2-3; D possibly corresponds to TRBD2 (5 bases). Germline loops: CDR1 DFQATT, CDR2 SNEGSKA (reference sequence). The CDR3 has 11 residues. The CDR3 sequence: CRSDFSDTQYF. In DNA, the CDR3 is TGCAGATCGGACTTTTCAGATACGCAGTATTTT.